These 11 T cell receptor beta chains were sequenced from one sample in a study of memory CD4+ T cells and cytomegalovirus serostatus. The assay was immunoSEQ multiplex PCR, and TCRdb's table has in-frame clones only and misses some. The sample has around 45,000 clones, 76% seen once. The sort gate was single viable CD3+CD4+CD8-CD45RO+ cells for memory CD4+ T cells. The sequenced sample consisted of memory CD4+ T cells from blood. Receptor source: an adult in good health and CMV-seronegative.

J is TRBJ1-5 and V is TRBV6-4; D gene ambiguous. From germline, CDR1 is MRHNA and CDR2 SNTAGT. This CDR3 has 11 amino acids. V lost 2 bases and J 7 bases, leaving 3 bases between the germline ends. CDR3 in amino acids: CASSDSQPQHF. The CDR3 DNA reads TGTGCCAGCAGTGACAGCCAGCCCCAGCATTTT.

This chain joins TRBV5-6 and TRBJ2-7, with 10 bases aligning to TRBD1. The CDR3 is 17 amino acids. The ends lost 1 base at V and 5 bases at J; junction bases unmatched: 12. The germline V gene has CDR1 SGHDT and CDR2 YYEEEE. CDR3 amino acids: CASSLRGVSDRGHEQYF. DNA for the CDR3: TGTGCCAGCAGCTTGAGGGGAGTTTCAGACAGGGGGCACGAGCAGTACTTC.

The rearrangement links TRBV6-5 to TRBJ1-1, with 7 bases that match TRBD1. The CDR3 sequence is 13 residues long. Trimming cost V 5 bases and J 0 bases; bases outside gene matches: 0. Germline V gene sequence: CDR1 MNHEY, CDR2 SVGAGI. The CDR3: CASSGQVNTEAFF. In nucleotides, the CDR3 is TGTGCCAGCAGTGGACAGGTGAACACTGAAGCTTTCTTT.

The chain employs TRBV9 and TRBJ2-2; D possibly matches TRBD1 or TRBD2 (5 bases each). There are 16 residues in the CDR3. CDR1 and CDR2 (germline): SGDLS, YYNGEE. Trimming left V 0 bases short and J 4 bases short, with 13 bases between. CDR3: CASSVGGAGSTGELFF. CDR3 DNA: TGTGCCAGCAGCGTAGGAGGGGCCGGTAGCACCGGGGAGCTGTTTTTT.

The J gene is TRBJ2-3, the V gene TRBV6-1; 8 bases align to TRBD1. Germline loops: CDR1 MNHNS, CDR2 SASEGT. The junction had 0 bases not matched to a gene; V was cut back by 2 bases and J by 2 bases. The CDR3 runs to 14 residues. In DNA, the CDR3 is TGTGCCAGCAGTGAACAGGGGGCCACAGATACGCAGTATTTT. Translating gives CASSEQGATDTQYF.

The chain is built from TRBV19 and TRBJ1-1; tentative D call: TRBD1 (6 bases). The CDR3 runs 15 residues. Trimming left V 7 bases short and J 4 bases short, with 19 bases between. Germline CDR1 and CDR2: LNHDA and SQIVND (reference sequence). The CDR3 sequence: CASTLGGPVGTEAFF. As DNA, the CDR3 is TGTGCCAGTACCTTGGGGGGCCCGGTGGGCACTGAAGCTTTCTTT.

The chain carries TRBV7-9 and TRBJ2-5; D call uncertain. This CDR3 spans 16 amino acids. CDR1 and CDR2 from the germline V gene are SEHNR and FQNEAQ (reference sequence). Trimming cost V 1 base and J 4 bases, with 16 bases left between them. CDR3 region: CASSLGAQPPGETQYF. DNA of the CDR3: TGTGCCAGCAGCTTAGGGGCACAGCCTCCCGGAGAGACCCAGTACTTC.

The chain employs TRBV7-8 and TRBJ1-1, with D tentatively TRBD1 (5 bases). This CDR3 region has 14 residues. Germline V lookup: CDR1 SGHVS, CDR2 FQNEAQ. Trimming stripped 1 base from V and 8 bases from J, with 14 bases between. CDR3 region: CASSLGGDASEAFF. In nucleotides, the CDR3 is TGTGCCAGCAGCTTAGGGGGGGACGCCTCCGAAGCTTTCTTT.

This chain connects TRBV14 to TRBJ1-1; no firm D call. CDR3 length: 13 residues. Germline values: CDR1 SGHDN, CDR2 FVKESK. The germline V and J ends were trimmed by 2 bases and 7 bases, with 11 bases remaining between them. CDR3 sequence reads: CASSQQLGDEAFF. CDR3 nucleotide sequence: TGTGCCAGCAGCCAACAGCTCGGGGATGAAGCTTTCTTT.

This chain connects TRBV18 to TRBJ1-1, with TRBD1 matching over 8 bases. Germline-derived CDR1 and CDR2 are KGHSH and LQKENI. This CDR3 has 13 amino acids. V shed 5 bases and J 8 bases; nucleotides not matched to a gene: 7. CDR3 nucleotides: TGTGCCAGCTCAACCGACAGGGGCGAGGAAGCTTTCTTT. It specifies CASSTDRGEEAFF.

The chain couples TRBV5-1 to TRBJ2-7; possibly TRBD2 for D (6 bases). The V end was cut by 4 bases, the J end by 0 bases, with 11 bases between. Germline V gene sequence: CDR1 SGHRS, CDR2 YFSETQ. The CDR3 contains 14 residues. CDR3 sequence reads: CASSIDGSSYEQYF. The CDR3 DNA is TGCGCCAGCAGCATCGACGGGAGCTCCTACGAGCAGTACTTC. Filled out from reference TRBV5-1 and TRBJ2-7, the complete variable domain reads KAGVTQTPRYLIKTRGQQVTLSCSPISGHRSVSWYQQTPGQGLQFLFEYFSETQRNKGNFPGRFSGRQFSNSRSEMNVSTLELGDSALYLCASSIDGSSYEQYFGPGTRLTVT.